The next 28 T cell receptor beta chains were all read from a single sample in a study of metastatic and nonmetastatic thyroid tumors (dated by TCRdb to between 2020 and 2021). Libraries came from PCR. For sequencing, an Illumina HiSeq 4000 was employed. The raw public reads went through TCRdb reprocessing: fastp at Q25, MiXCR clone calling, in-frame beta chains kept. This sample gives 23,000 or so clones in total; roughly a quarter of them show up just once. The ten largest make up around 12% of the sample. None of the patients had been given any treatment before thyroid surgery. Specimen: tumor tissue. The receptor source for this set is a male donor with papillary thyroid cancer or a benign thyroid nodule (not recorded which). Some clones in this sample may be carry-over from other donors' samples.

The chain links TRBV12-3 or TRBV12-4 to TRBJ2-6; D is unresolved. The germline V and J ends were trimmed by 7 bases and 0 bases, with 13 bases remaining between them. The CDR3 covers 16 residues. In DNA form, the CDR3 reads TGTGCCAGCACATATGGCTCAAGCTCTGGGGCCAACGTCCTGACTTTC. This codes for CASTYGSSSGANVLTF.

The CDR3 loop reads CVSRTGGTSYEQYF. The CDR3 nucleotides read TGTGTCAGTAGAACAGGGGGGACTAGCTACGAGCAGTACTTC. This chain connects TRBV7-9 to TRBJ2-7; possibly TRBD1 or TRBD2 for D (8 bases each). The CDR3 is 14 amino acids. CDR1 is SEHNR, CDR2 FQNEAQ, per germline (reference sequence).

The gene calls are TRBV28 and TRBJ2-1; D is ambiguous. Germline V gene sequence: CDR1 MDHEN, CDR2 SYDVKM. Trimming pared 7 bases from V and 6 bases from J, leaving 22 bases between. The CDR3 has 16 residues. The CDR3 loop reads CASIPRVPDGINEQFF. The CDR3 DNA reads TGTGCCAGCATCCCAAGGGTACCGGATGGGATCAATGAGCAGTTCTTC.

There are many counts of this clone. V usage is TRBV4-3 and J usage is TRBJ2-6, with D maybe TRBD1 (5 bases). Trimming pared 0 bases from V and 0 bases from J, leaving 12 bases between. In germline, CDR1 is LGHNA, CDR2 YSLEER. The CDR3 is made up of 18 amino acids. The CDR3 spells CASSQDDSSSSGANVLTF. CDR3 DNA: TGCGCCAGCAGCCAAGATGACAGCTCGAGCTCTGGGGCCAACGTCCTGACTTTC.

This clone has ten or more counts. This chain uses TRBV9 with TRBJ1-1; 7 bases are shared with TRBD1. This CDR3 region has 15 residues. Germline CDR1 is SGDLS and CDR2 is YYNGEE. With 2 bases clipped from V and 3 bases from J, the junction kept 7 bases outside the gene matches. CDR3: CASSVTGVGDTEAFF. The CDR3 DNA sequence: TGTGCCAGCAGCGTCACAGGGGTCGGAGACACTGAAGCTTTCTTT.

This clone was detected many times. The chain combines TRBV14 with TRBJ2-1; no reliable D call. The CDR3 length is 15 residues. V lost 2 bases and J lost 7, with 15 bases in between. The germline gives CDR1 SGHDN, CDR2 FVKESK. Here the CDR3 DNA reads TGTGCCAGCAGCCAATTAGTGTTCGAGCAGAATGAGCAGTTCTTC. Its protein is CASSQLVFEQNEQFF.

This clone occurred a few times. The germline gene is not matched at one end of the junction; a read error may be the cause. In nucleotides, the CDR3 is TGTGCCAACAGTGATAAGGGGTTCACAGATACGCAGTATTTT. Protein sequence: CANSDKGFTDTQYF. The rearrangement uses TRBV24-1 and TRBJ2-3, with D tentatively TRBD1 (5 bases). This CDR3 spans 14 amino acids. Germline CDR1 is KGHDR and CDR2 is SFDVKD.

At least ten counts were recorded for this clone. Just one base apart from a much larger clone, this may be a read error. The chain employs TRBV12-3 or TRBV12-4 and TRBJ2-6; D not certain. This CDR3 region has 16 residues. The ends were cut back, 10 bases at V and 0 bases at J, with 16 bases in the middle. The CDR3 spells CANSLIRSSGANVLTF. The CDR3 coding sequence is TGTGCCAACAGCCTTATACGGAGCTCTGGGGCCAACGTCCTGACTTTC.

This clone was counted at least ten times. The rearrangement links TRBV7-8 to TRBJ2-5; D unresolved. Germline V gene sequence: CDR1 SGHVS, CDR2 FQNEAQ. The CDR3 loop spans 12 amino acids. V gave up 0 bases and J gave up 7 bases, with 6 bases separating them. CDR3 nucleotide sequence: TGTGCCAGCAGCTTAGCGCTGGGGACCCAGTACTTC. It translates to CASSLALGTQYF.

This clone was seen ten or more times. J is TRBJ2-3 and V is TRBV20-1; D unclear. This CDR3 is 14 amino acids long. The V end was cut by 1 base, the J end by 2 bases, with 10 bases between. In germline, CDR1 is DFQATT, CDR2 SNEGSKA (reference sequence). The CDR3 is CSARGSGPTDTQYF. CDR3 bases: TGCAGTGCTAGAGGGTCGGGCCCCACAGATACGCAGTATTTT.

A few counts support this clone. The CDR3 bases are TGTGCCAGCAGTGAGGAAACAGGGGGCAGTTCACCCCTCCACTTT. Its translation is CASSEETGGSSPLHF. V is TRBV6-1 and J is TRBJ1-6, with 9 bases identical to TRBD1. Germline-derived CDR1 and CDR2 are MNHNS and SASEGT. The CDR3 covers 15 residues. With 3 bases clipped from V and 9 bases from J, the junction kept 6 bases outside the gene matches.

The J gene is TRBJ2-6, the V gene TRBV7-2, with no clear D. V gave up 5 bases and J gave up 4 bases, with 12 bases separating them. CDR1 is SGHTA and CDR2 is FQGNSA in the germline V gene. The CDR3 is made up of 15 amino acids. The CDR3 DNA reads TGTGCCAGCAGCCCTTCGTGTTACGGGGCCAACGTCCTGACTTTC. Translating it yields CASSPSCYGANVLTF.

This clone was detected many times. The sample contains more than one DNA sequence encoding this CDR3. The gene calls are TRBV27 and TRBJ2-1; D possibly uses TRBD1 or TRBD2 (5 bases each). CDR1 is MNHEY and CDR2 is SMNVEV in the germline V gene (reference sequence). CDR3 size: 18 residues. V lost 2 bases, J lost 12 bases, and 29 bases lay in between. The CDR3 DNA follows: TGTGCCAGCAGTTTAGGGGGAGATCAGCCGGGACCCCAAGGTGGGCAGTTCTTC. The encoded protein is CASSLGGDQPGPQGGQFF.

This clone has ten or more counts. The chain has TRBV11-2 and TRBJ1-6; TRBD1 agrees at 8 bases. The CDR3 consists of 16 residues. V was clipped by 6 bases and J by 7 bases; unmatched bases: 11. CDR1 and CDR2 from the germline V gene are SGHAT and FQNNGV. CDR3: CASRRQGQGVNSPLHF. CDR3 nucleotides: TGTGCCAGCAGAAGACAAGGACAGGGTGTAAATTCACCCCTCCACTTT.

This clone was seen more than once but under ten times. The CDR3 region has the DNA TGTGCCAGCAGACGTTACCTTGGGACAGGGACGAATGAGCAGTTCTTC. It specifies CASRRYLGTGTNEQFF. The genes are TRBV27 and TRBJ2-1; 9 bases map to TRBD1. Losses at the gene ends were 6 bases for V and 7 bases for J; bases not matched to a gene: 13. The CDR3 is 16 residues long. In germline, CDR1 is MNHEY, CDR2 SMNVEV (reference sequence).

This clone was picked up a small number of times. In nucleotides, the CDR3 is TGCGCCAGCAGCTTGGCCCTGGGAACCTACGAGCAGTACTTC. It encodes CASSLALGTYEQYF. The genes are TRBV5-1 and TRBJ2-7; D ambiguous. Germline V gene data show CDR1 as SGHRS and CDR2 as YFSETQ. V was pared by 0 bases and J by 2 bases, with 9 bases between. The CDR3 runs 14 residues.

Within the sample, this clone is medium-sized (0.01 to 0.1%). V is TRBV28 and J is TRBJ1-2; D ambiguous. V shed 5 bases and J shed 8 bases, with 18 bases lying between them. The CDR3 is 14 amino acids. Germline-derived CDR1 and CDR2 are MDHEN and SYDVKM. CDR3 coding DNA: TGTGCCAGCAGTCCGGACGAAGGGTCTGACGGCTACACCTTC. Protein: CASSPDEGSDGYTF.

A few counts support this clone. In DNA, the CDR3 is TGTGCCAGCATCCCCCTCGCCGAGCCCTATGGCTACACCTTC. It yields the protein CASIPLAEPYGYTF. The chain couples TRBV6-2 or TRBV6-3 to TRBJ1-2; the D is unclear. The V and J ends lost 7 bases and 4 bases respectively, with 16 bases between them. CDR1 is MNHEY and CDR2 is SVGEGT in the germline V gene. This CDR3 comprises 14 residues.

The sample holds many counts of this clone. The chain couples TRBV4-1 to TRBJ2-7; D unclear. Germline lookup yields CDR1 MGHRA and CDR2 YSYEKL. V shed 0 bases and J shed 5 bases, with 11 bases lying between them. The CDR3 length is 14 residues. CDR3 sequence reads: CASSQDVSVDEQYF. For the CDR3, the DNA is TGCGCCAGCAGCCAAGACGTCTCGGTGGACGAGCAGTACTTC.

This clone was counted at least ten times. The chain uses TRBV7-2 and TRBJ1-1, with 7 nucleotides matching TRBD1. J was trimmed by 2 bases and V by 6 bases; bases with no gene match: 6. Germline V CDR1 and CDR2: SGHTA, FQGNSA. The CDR3 has 14 amino acids. The CDR3 DNA reads TGTGCCAGCAGTTACCGGGACAGCAACACTGAAGCTTTCTTT. Its protein product is CASSYRDSNTEAFF. Full variable domain (remainder filled in from reference TRBV7-2 and TRBJ1-1): GAGVSQSPSNKVTEKGKDVELRCDPISGHTALYWYRQSLGQGLEFLIYFQGNSAPDKSGLPSDRFSAERTGGSVSTLTIQRTQQEDSAVYLCASSYRDSNTEAFFGQGTRLTVV.

Remarks on this clone: At one end, the junction sequence differs from germline, possibly due to a read error. The rearrangement links TRBV9 to TRBJ2-1, with 7 bases lining up with TRBD2. The CDR3 sequence is 17 residues long. The V gene's germline CDR1 is SGDLS and CDR2 YYNGEE. CDR3 nucleotides: TGTGCCAGCAGCGTCGCTACAGGACTAGAGGTAAACATTGAGCCGTTCTTC. Translating it yields CASSVATGLEVNIEPFF.

This clone occurred a few times. This chain connects TRBV12-3 or TRBV12-4 to TRBJ1-3; D is ambiguous. This CDR3 has 15 residues. V lost 4 bases, J lost 0 bases, and 10 bases lay in between. CDR3 residues: CASSSGSSSGNTIYF. The CDR3 DNA reads TGTGCCAGCAGTTCGGGTTCGAGCTCTGGAAACACCATATATTTT.

By sample share, this clone is medium-sized. This chain joins TRBV20-1 and TRBJ2-3; D not resolved. The CDR3 length is 11 residues. V gave up 6 bases and J gave up 2 bases, with 6 bases separating them. Germline V gene sequence: CDR1 DFQATT, CDR2 SNEGSKA (reference sequence). In nucleotides, the CDR3 is TGCAGTGCCCACTTCACAGATACGCAGTATTTT. Its protein product is CSAHFTDTQYF.

The V and J genes are TRBV18 and TRBJ2-7; 7 nucleotides align to TRBD2. V gave up 2 bases and J gave up 2 bases; unmatched junction bases: 6. This CDR3 contains 15 residues. Germline loops: CDR1 KGHSH, CDR2 LQKENI. The CDR3 DNA reads as TGTGCCAGCTCACCAGGCGGCGGGGGACCCTACGAGCAGTACTTC. Amino acids: CASSPGGGGPYEQYF.

The sample holds many counts of this clone. This CDR3 is also generated by other DNA sequences in the sample. This rearrangement joins TRBV6-1 to TRBJ2-7, with unresolved D. The CDR3 runs to 13 residues. Germline V lookup: CDR1 MNHNS, CDR2 SASEGT. V was cut by 2 bases and J by 4 bases, with 9 bases left in between. CDR3 DNA: TGTGCCAGCAGTGAACATTACGGATACGAGCAGTACTTC. Its protein product is CASSEHYGYEQYF.

This clone was counted at least ten times. The chain carries TRBV11-2 and TRBJ2-7, with 11 bases matching TRBD2. Trimming at V came to 1 base and at J to 3 bases, leaving 8 bases not matched to a gene. The V gene's germline CDR1 is SGHAT and CDR2 FQNNGV. This CDR3 spans 17 amino acids. The CDR3 loop reads CASSLGLLAGDLYEQYF. CDR3 sequence (DNA): TGTGCCAGCAGCTTAGGTCTACTAGCGGGAGACCTCTACGAGCAGTACTTC.

A remark on this clone: A read error may be the cause here, since a much bigger clone is one base away. The chain carries TRBV7-9 and TRBJ1-1; D unresolved. Germline loops: CDR1 SEHNR, CDR2 FQNEAQ (reference sequence). V dropped 3 bases and J dropped 0 bases, with 8 bases sitting between them. The CDR3 loop spans 14 amino acids. The CDR3 coding sequence is TGTGCCAGCAGCTTCCATACAGTGAACACTGAAGCTTTCTTT. Translated, it gives CASSFHTVNTEAFF.

This clone came up a few times. This may come from a read error, since a much larger clone is one base off. The gene calls are TRBV2 and TRBJ1-1; tentatively, D is TRBD1 (5 bases). This CDR3 region has 14 residues. The V and J ends lost 7 bases and 4 bases respectively, with 16 bases between them. CDR1 and CDR2 (germline): SNHLY, FYNNEI. In nucleotides, the CDR3 is TGTGCCAGCAAGAACAACGGGGCCGGCACTGAAGCTTTCTTT. It encodes CASKNNGAGTEAFF. Using reference TRBV2 and TRBJ1-1 for the parts outside the CDR3, the full variable domain is EPEVTQTPSHQVTQMGQEVILRCVPISNHLYFYWYRQILGQKVEFLVSFYNNEISEKSEIFDDQFSVERPDGSNFTLKIRSTKLEDSAMYFCASKNNGAGTEAFFGQGTRLTVV.